This TCR beta chain was captured by sequencing in a study of T-cell memory formation after mild COVID-19. This CDR3 comprises 14 residues. The germline gives CDR1 SGHRS, CDR2 YFSETQ. Trimming pared 1 base from V and 5 bases from J, leaving 13 bases between. Study findings and constraints: Clones shrinking from day 15 to 85 showed even CD4/CD8 mixes; later expanders tilted CD4+. Day 37-peaking second-wave clones had unconfirmed SARS-CoV-2 specificity.

The authors produced TCR alpha and TCR beta cDNA libraries with sample barcodes and UMIs by 5'RACE using constant-segment primers. TCRdb passed the 5' RACE reads through MiXCR, listing each CDR3 protein once. The sample shows approximately 210,000 distinct CDR3 sequences, 27% of them seen only once. A remark on this clonotype: Antigen: not known.

The receptor comes from an adult woman who had mild COVID-19 (a few samples of this study predate the infection). Cell type and time point are not known. This chain uses TRBV5-1 with TRBJ2-7; D possibly corresponds to TRBD1 (5 bases). Sequenced material: PBMCs or a T cell subset sorted from them (not recorded which). The CDR3, as DNA: TGCGCCAGCAGCTTGACGTATGGCAGGGACGAGCAGTACTTC. Amino acids: CASSLTYGRDEQYF.